This TCR beta chain was recorded in a study of OX40 agonist ivuxolimab in advanced cancers. Overall study results and limits: The study observed clonal expansion of CD4+ and CD8+ blood T cells by week 6 at 0.1 to 3.0 mg/kg.

TCRdb's copy holds only in-frame clones and misses some; the assay was immunoSEQ multiplex PCR. The top ten clones hold roughly 0.58% of a sample with fewer than 85,000 clones, roughly 85% of them seen once. This CDR3 is built from 17 residues. V trimming: 4 bases; J trimming: 10 bases; junction bases outside the gene matches: 19. Germline V CDR1 and CDR2: SGHNT, YYREEE (reference sequence). On this clone itself: Its antigen is not known.

The chain couples TRBV5-4 to TRBJ2-1, with 8 bases aligning to TRBD2. The receptor's source is an adult with an advanced solid tumor such as melanoma, head and neck, liver or kidney cancer. Sequences were derived from CD4+ or CD8+ T cells sorted from blood, sampled in a trial of the OX40 agonist ivuxolimab. CDR3 nucleotide sequence: TGTGCCAGCAGCCTGGAAGGCCAAAGGACTAGCACCCCCGAGCAGTTCTTC. Translation: CASSLEGQRTSTPEQFF.